Sequencing of this T cell receptor beta chain was carried out in a study of blood T cell repertoires in COVID-19. The CDR3 runs 16 residues. CDR1 and CDR2 from the germline V gene are SGHVS and FQNEAQ. V was clipped by 5 bases and J by 4 bases; unmatched bases: 13. Profiling relied on immunoSEQ multiplex PCR, and the TCRdb table lists in-frame clones only, not all of them. The sample has roughly 200,000 clones, roughly nine tenths seen once; the top ten hold around 23%. Material for sequencing was PBMCs or T cells enriched from blood (not recorded which). V is TRBV7-8 and J is TRBJ1-2, with 7 bases identical to TRBD1. The TCR originated in a woman in her forties in a cohort exposed to, infected with or recovered from COVID-19 (not recorded which). The CDR3, as DNA: TGTGCCAGCAGCCCCGGTGGACAGGTATATGGCTATGGCTACACCTTC. This gives the protein CASSPGGQVYGYGYTF.